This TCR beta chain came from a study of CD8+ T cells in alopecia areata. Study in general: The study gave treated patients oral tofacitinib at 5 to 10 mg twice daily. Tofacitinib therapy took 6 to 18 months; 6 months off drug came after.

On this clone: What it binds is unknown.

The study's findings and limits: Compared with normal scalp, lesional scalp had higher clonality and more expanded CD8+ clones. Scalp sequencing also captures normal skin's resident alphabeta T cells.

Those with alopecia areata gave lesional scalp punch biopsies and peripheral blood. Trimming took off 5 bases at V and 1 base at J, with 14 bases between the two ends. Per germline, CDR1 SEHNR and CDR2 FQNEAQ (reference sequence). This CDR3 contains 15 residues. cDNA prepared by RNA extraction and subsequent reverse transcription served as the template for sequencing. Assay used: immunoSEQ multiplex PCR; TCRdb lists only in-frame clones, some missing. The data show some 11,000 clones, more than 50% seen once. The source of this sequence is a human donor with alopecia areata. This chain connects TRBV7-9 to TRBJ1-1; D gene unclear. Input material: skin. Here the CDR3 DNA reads TGTGCCAGCAGCAGGCAGACCCTAAAGAACACTGAAGCTTTCTTT. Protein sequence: CASSRQTLKNTEAFF.